This T cell receptor beta chain was recorded in a study of T-cell memory formation after mild COVID-19. Regarding the study as a whole: CD4+ contracting clones lay mainly in CM and EM, CD8+ ones in EMRA. Clones contracting day 15 to 85 were balanced CD4/CD8; later expanders leaned CD4+.

This clonotype appeared a few times. The antigen is not known. One entry per CDR3 protein results from TCRdb running MiXCR on the 5' RACE reads. The sample lists some 270,000 distinct CDR3 sequences; just over 15% were seen once. The CDR3 runs to 15 residues. Trimming cost V 5 bases and J 2 bases; bases outside gene matches: 5. Sample: PBMCs or a T cell subset sorted from them (not recorded which). The chain carries TRBV12-3 or TRBV12-4 and TRBJ2-3; 9 bases line up with TRBD2. The TCR sequence derives from an adult woman who had mild COVID-19 (a few samples of this study predate the infection). Cell type and time point are not known. The CDR3 region is CASSRAGGLTDTQYF. CDR3 DNA sequence: TGTGCCAGCAGTCGTGCGGGGGGGCTCACAGATACGCAGTATTTT.